This TCR beta chain came from a study of Ad26.COV2.S vaccination and SARS-CoV-2 variants (TCRdb year 2021). Notes on the research overall: Donors in the vaccine arm were drawn from COV1001, a multicentre, randomized, double-blind, placebo-controlled phase I-IIa trial testing Ad26.COV2.S in healthy adults. Ad26.COV2.S was administered intramuscularly at a dose of 5x10^10 or 1x10^11 viral particles, either as one shot or as two shots given 56 days apart. TCRbeta repertoire sequencing served as the tool for gauging how specific and how broad the SARS-CoV-2-reactive T cell receptors were following Ad26.COV2.S vaccination. A total of approximately 30 samples were included in the TCR-sequenced set, comprising around 19 Ad26.COV2.S vaccine recipients, 5 placebo recipients and 8 SARS-CoV-2 convalescent individuals. Participants in the trial were split at random into five groups of five each, receiving low-dose or high-dose Ad26.COV2.S once or twice, or else placebo on both occasions. Investigators did not know the trial group allocation while performing experiments and assessing outcomes.

TCRbeta CDR3 regions were sequenced with the immunoSEQ Assay. After extraction, genomic DNA underwent amplification by bias-controlled multiplex PCR, followed by high-throughput sequencing. The study's processing was this. Collapsing and filtering of sequences were performed to quantify the absolute abundance of each unique TCRbeta CDR3 region. T cell fraction was estimated by normalizing TCRbeta template counts to usable DNA, which was measured by amplifying reference genes present in all nucleated cells. Repertoire TCRs were annotated as SARS-CoV-2-specific when V gene, CDR3 amino acid sequence and J gene were exactly matched to a known reactive TCR set. The reference SARS-CoV-2 TCR set came from MIRA and was filtered for enrichment in COVID-19-positive ImmuneCODE repertoires, removing public or cross-reactive TCRs. Using the MIRA antigens, annotated TCRs were further analysed by specific ORF or by position within an ORF. Depth was the summed frequency of annotated unique rearrangements, while breadth was defined as annotated unique rearrangements over total unique productive rearrangements. Two-sided Wilcoxon rank-sum tests were applied when comparing TCR breadth between groups. The clones in this table, taken by TCRdb from immuneACCESS, are in-frame only. Not every clone is retained; where verified, under half of the shortfall comes from an unresolved V gene, and the cause of the rest is unknown. V and J calls and clone size come straight from that table; D and trimming were deduced from the DNA. This sample is represented by some 340,000 clones; roughly 80% of them were singletons. Of the sample, around 2.2% is held by the ten largest clones.

Relative to germline, V is missing 2 bases and J is missing 6 bases, with 4 bases of the junction outside any gene match. Measured from the cysteine to the phenylalanine, the CDR3 is 13 residues long. Only the CDR3 region is kept as DNA, spanning 39 bases read in frame from base 1. The germline V gene supplies CDR1 SGHTA and CDR2 FQGNSA. A note on this clone: The target of this receptor is not known. No much larger clone is present one base from it, and per-base qualities are unavailable.

The treatment or condition label here, explained by the study, means: approximately 18 received Ad26.COV2.S at low or high dose, single or two shots; 5 received placebo; per-sample allocation not given. For vaccine and placebo recipients, repertoires were sequenced using samples collected on day 63 after the first injection. Cohort 1b enrolled 25 or so adults aged 18-55 years at a single site in Boston, USA, between 29 July and 7 August 2020. Ad26.COV2.S was a replication-incompetent adenovirus type 26 vector that expressed a prefusion-stabilized SARS-CoV-2 spike protein derived from the original Wuhan strain. The paper as a whole reports these results and caveats: After vaccination, substantial breadth of spike-specific CD8+ and CD4+ T cell responses was reported. Comparable non-spike TCR breadth was observed between vaccine and placebo recipients, consistent with only spike being contained in the vaccine. Higher spike-specific TCR breadth was observed in Ad26.COV2.S recipients than in placebo recipients (P = 0.0014). The authors noted that total T cell responses may have been underestimated by the TCR breadth and depth analyses. Comparing responses between vaccine doses or regimens was not something the study was powered to do.

The chain links TRBV7-2 with TRBJ2-7; 7 central nucleotides agree with TRBD2. This specimen was peripheral blood, taken in a trial of Ad26.COV2.S vaccine versus placebo. This receptor was taken from a person aged 18-65 years who received the Ad26.COV2.S COVID-19 vaccine or a placebo. Here is the DNA: TGTGCCAGCAGCTTATCCGGGGAGGGCGAGCAGTACTTC. Its protein is CASSLSGEGEQYF.